Below, 7 T cell receptor beta chains from the same sample are listed, as sequenced in a study of T cells in Graves' hyperthyroidism and ophthalmopathy. Amplified regions were TCR beta CDR3 sequences from RNA transcripts. The primer set for the first-round RT-PCR of the TCR CDR3 was HTBI. MiXCR was run by TCRdb on the multiplex PCR reads, yielding one entry per CDR3 protein. The table has 620,000 or so distinct CDR3 sequences, around 15% seen once. Source material: blood. These receptor sequences come from a woman between 45 and 65 years old with Graves' ophthalmopathy.

The chain is built from TRBV10-3 and TRBJ2-2, with D maybe TRBD2 (5 bases). Germline CDR1 ENHRY, CDR2 SYGVKD. CDR3 length: 17 residues. Trimming cost V 8 bases and J 2 bases, with 21 bases left between them. This chain's CDR3 is CAIGEARSGANTGELFF. The DNA for the CDR3 is TGTGCCATCGGAGAGGCTAGGAGCGGAGCTAACACCGGGGAGCTGTTTTTT.

V is TRBV24-1 and J is TRBJ2-5, with 10 nucleotides matching TRBD1. CDR1 KGHDR and CDR2 SFDVKD come from the germline V gene. The CDR3 has 14 amino acids. Losses at the gene ends were 8 bases for V and 5 bases for J; bases not matched to a gene: 7. The CDR3 spells CATKHDRGLETQYF. In nucleotides, the CDR3 is TGTGCCACCAAGCACGACAGGGGGCTGGAGACCCAGTACTTC.

Concerning this clonotype itself: With a much larger clone just one base away, this may be a read error. The chain has TRBV19 and TRBJ1-1, with D unresolved. CDR3 length equals 14 residues. Germline CDR1 LNHDA, CDR2 SQIVND (reference sequence). Deletions cut 5 bases from V and 7 bases from J, with 17 bases between. The CDR3 sequence is CASSRLAFTIEAFF. The CDR3 nucleotides read TGTGCCAGTAGTCGACTGGCCTTTACGATTGAAGCTTTCTTT.

The table lists this clonotype with a count of one. The J gene is TRBJ1-4, the V gene TRBV18; D gene uncertain. The germline V gene has CDR1 KGHSH and CDR2 LQKENI. This CDR3 contains 14 residues. V gave up 3 bases and J gave up 4 bases, with 9 bases separating them. For the CDR3, the DNA is TGTGCCAGCTCACCCTCGACCGGTAATGAAAAACTGTTTTTT. The encoded protein is CASSPSTGNEKLFF.

This clonotype was seen ten or more times. This chain links TRBV24-1 with TRBJ2-5; D call uncertain. V was pared by 2 bases and J by 7 bases, with 4 bases between. The length of the CDR3 is 11 residues. Germline assignment: CDR1 KGHDR and CDR2 SFDVKD. The CDR3 loop reads CATSDSGTQYF. The CDR3 DNA reads as TGTGCCACCAGTGATTCAGGGACCCAGTACTTC.

This clonotype has just a few counts. The chain has TRBV5-4 and TRBJ2-1; the D gene is possibly TRBD1 (6 bases). V lost 0 bases and J lost 10, with 11 bases in between. The CDR3 has 13 residues. In germline, CDR1 is SGHNT, CDR2 YYREEE (reference sequence). The CDR3 region has the DNA TGTGCCAGCAGCTTGGTTGGGGGCGGCGAGCAGTTCTTC. Its translation: CASSLVGGGEQFF.

The chain has TRBV12-3 or TRBV12-4 and TRBJ2-2, with a weak D call TRBD1 (6 bases). The CDR3 has 15 residues. Trimming stripped 6 bases from V and 6 bases from J, with 17 bases between. DNA for the CDR3: TGTGCCAGCAGCGGGGCAGGGGTGATCGCCGGGGAGCTGTTTTTT. Translating it yields CASSGAGVIAGELFF.